The 9 T cell receptor beta chains below all came from one sample that was sequenced in a study of cytomegalovirus exposure and HLA in healthy donors. The PCR employed 60 Vbeta primers together with 13 Jbeta primers. Sequenced by immunoSEQ multiplex PCR; TCRdb stores in-frame clones only, minus some. The sample includes under 130,000 clones, roughly 80% of them seen just once. The sequenced sample consisted of PBMCs. The source of these receptors is a woman aged 40 to 50 in good health and CMV-seropositive.

V is TRBV14 and J is TRBJ1-3, with TRBD1 as a possible D gene (6 bases). The germline V gene encodes CDR1 SGHDN and CDR2 FVKESK. Trimming took 4 bases from V and 4 from J, leaving 20 bases between them. The CDR3 length is 17 residues. CDR3 amino acids: CASSRHLGGAAGNTIYF. The CDR3 DNA reads TGTGCCAGCAGCCGCCACCTGGGGGGGGCGGCGGGAAACACCATATATTTT.

V gene TRBV15 combines with J gene TRBJ2-3, with unresolved D. The germline V gene has CDR1 LNHNV and CDR2 YYDKDF (reference sequence). The V gene lost 2 bases and the J gene lost 2 bases, with 14 bases spanning the gap. There are 16 residues in the CDR3. Written as DNA, the CDR3 is TGTGCCACCAGCAGACGCCGAGCGCTCCTCACAGATACGCAGTATTTT. Amino acid sequence: CATSRRRALLTDTQYF.

The chain recombines TRBV13 with TRBJ2-5, with D unresolved. The germline V gene has CDR1 PRHDT and CDR2 FYEKMQ (reference sequence). The CDR3 is 14 residues long. V was trimmed by 1 base and J by 11 bases, leaving 17 bases between them. CDR3 DNA: TGTGCCAGCAGCTTAGAAGGAGATCGAAGGTGGCAGTACTTC. It specifies CASSLEGDRRWQYF.

The chain is built from TRBV29-1 and TRBJ1-2; TRBD1 agrees at 9 bases. CDR3 length: 13 amino acids. CDR1 is SQVTM and CDR2 is ANQGSEA in the germline V gene. V shed 7 bases and J 2 bases; nucleotides not matched to a gene: 5. CDR3 protein: CSALDRGNYGYTF. CDR3 nucleotides: TGCAGCGCCTTAGACAGGGGGAACTATGGCTACACCTTC.

The J gene is TRBJ1-6, the V gene TRBV28; the D gene is possibly TRBD1 (6 bases). V dropped 7 bases and J dropped 2 bases, with 15 bases sitting between them. The CDR3 length is 16 residues. From germline, CDR1 is MDHEN and CDR2 SYDVKM. In DNA, the CDR3 is TGTGCCAGCACCCTAGGGGGTGGACCCTATAATTCACCCCTCCACTTT. Translated, it gives CASTLGGGPYNSPLHF.

V gene TRBV27 combines with J gene TRBJ2-1, with 12 bases that match TRBD2. J lost 8 bases, V lost 5 bases, and 7 bases had no gene match. The CDR3 totals 15 residues. Germline-derived CDR1 and CDR2 are MNHEY and SMNVEV (reference sequence). The CDR3 DNA follows: TGTGCCAGCAGTCGTCCTAGCGGGGGGGCTCATGAGCAGTTCTTC. It encodes CASSRPSGGAHEQFF.

The V and J genes are TRBV4-3 and TRBJ2-7; the D gene is possibly TRBD2 (6 bases). Trimming took off 0 bases at V and 3 bases at J, with 12 bases between the two ends. The germline V gene has CDR1 LGHNA and CDR2 YSLEER. CDR3 length equals 15 residues. CDR3 amino acids: CASSQDRDLLYEQYF. CDR3 nucleotide sequence: TGCGCCAGCAGCCAAGATAGGGACTTACTCTACGAGCAGTACTTC.

The CDR3 DNA is TGTGCCATCACTTCAGGGGTCGCAGATACGCAGTATTTT. It specifies CAITSGVADTQYF. The V and J genes are TRBV10-3 and TRBJ2-3; D might be TRBD1 (6 bases). The CDR3 spans 13 residues. Between the trimmed V and J ends, which lost 7 bases and 4 bases, there was a span of 12 bases. Germline V gene data show CDR1 as ENHRY and CDR2 as SYGVKD.

The CDR3 DNA sequence: TGCGCCAGCAGCTTGGTACCCAGGGGTAGCACAGATACGCAGTATTTT. This gives the protein CASSLVPRGSTDTQYF. V gene TRBV5-1 combines with J gene TRBJ2-3; a possible D gene is TRBD1 (6 bases). The CDR3 is 16 amino acids. V was clipped by 0 bases and J by 0 bases, with 11 bases between them. Germline V gene lookup returns CDR1 SGHRS and CDR2 YFSETQ. The variable domain in full, completed from reference TRBV5-1 and TRBJ2-3, reads KAGVTQTPRYLIKTRGQQVTLSCSPISGHRSVSWYQQTPGQGLQFLFEYFSETQRNKGNFPGRFSGRQFSNSRSEMNVSTLELGDSALYLCASSLVPRGSTDTQYFGPGTRLTVL.